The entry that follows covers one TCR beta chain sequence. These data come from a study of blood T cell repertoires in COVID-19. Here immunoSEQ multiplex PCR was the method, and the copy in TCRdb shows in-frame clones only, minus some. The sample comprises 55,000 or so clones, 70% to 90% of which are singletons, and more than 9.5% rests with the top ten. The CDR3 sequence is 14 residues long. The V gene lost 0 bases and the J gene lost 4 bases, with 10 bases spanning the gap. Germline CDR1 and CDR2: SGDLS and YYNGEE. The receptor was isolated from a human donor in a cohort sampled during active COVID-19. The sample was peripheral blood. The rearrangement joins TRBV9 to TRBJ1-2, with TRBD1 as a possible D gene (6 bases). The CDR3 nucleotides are TGTGCCAGCAGCGTAGGAGAAGGGGGCTATGGCTACACCTTC. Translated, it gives CASSVGEGGYGYTF.